This T cell receptor beta chain stems from a study of vaccination and CD4 T cells after COVID-19. Study-level information: Following dose two, a median about 71 days (range 14 to 241) passed before post-vaccine samples were taken.

The assay that was used to sequence DNA from cultured CD4+ T cells was the Oncomine TCR Beta short-read assay. TCRdb recomputed calls from the PCR reads with MiXCR, one row per CDR3 protein. The sample comprises roughly 4,600 distinct CDR3 sequences, 21% of which are singletons, and about 21% rests with the top ten. Treatment reported: roughly 10-day PBMC culture with coronavirus spike peptide pools or control peptides (ViraFEST assay). By its share, this clonotype is medium-sized. Antigen: not known. Sequenced input: CD4+ T cells from blood, cultured in vitro. The receptor comes from a human donor who had recovered from COVID-19.

Here the CDR3 DNA reads TGTGCCTGGAGTACCCCCGGGACAGCGAGGTCTGGCTACACCTTC. Encoded protein: CAWSTPGTARSGYTF. V and J are TRBV30 and TRBJ1-2; TRBD1 matches at 7 bases. The trim removed 2 bases at V and 7 bases at J, leaving 13 bases unmatched. Per the germline V gene, CDR1 is GTSNPN and CDR2 is SVGIG (reference sequence). This CDR3 is 15 amino acids long. The full variable domain, its missing parts supplied by reference TRBV30 and TRBJ1-2, is SQTIHQWPATLVQPVGSPLSLECTVEGTSNPNLYWYRQAAGRGLQLLFYSVGIGQISSEVPQNLSASRPQDRQFILSSKKLLLSDSGFYLCAWSTPGTARSGYTFGSGTRLTVV.